Listed here are 26 T cell receptor beta chains from one sample, sequenced in a study of PD-1 blockade in classical Hodgkin lymphoma. Repertoires were generated with immunoSEQ multiplex PCR, while TCRdb's copy carries only in-frame clones and drops some. The sample carries tens of thousands of clones, approximately 90% recorded once. Brentuximab vedotin exposure varied among the patients, all of whom had relapsed after autologous stem cell transplantation. Material: peripheral blood mononuclear cells (PBMCs), obtained at baseline. The origin of the receptors is a human donor with classical Hodgkin lymphoma.

The CDR3 DNA follows: TGTGCCAGCACCAGGCGGAGCTATGGCTACACCTTC. This gives the protein CASTRRSYGYTF. This chain uses TRBV11-2 with TRBJ1-2; D is uncertain. The CDR3 sequence is 12 residues long. Germline assignment: CDR1 SGHAT and CDR2 FQNNGV. Trimming took off 7 bases at V and 4 bases at J, with 10 bases between the two ends.

This clone was seen only a few times. Here the CDR3 reads CASSQVGEYQPQHF. In DNA, the CDR3 is TGCGCCAGCAGCCAAGTAGGGGAGTATCAGCCCCAGCATTTT. The chain joins TRBV4-1 to TRBJ1-5; D perhaps matches TRBD1 (5 bases). V was trimmed by 1 base and J by 5 bases, leaving 9 bases between them. This CDR3 region has 14 residues. Germline V gives CDR1 MGHRA, CDR2 YSYEKL.

The rearrangement links TRBV5-4 to TRBJ2-7; D perhaps matches TRBD2 (6 bases). The V end lost 4 bases, the J end lost 7 bases, and 9 bases lay between the germline ends. From germline, CDR1 is SGHNT and CDR2 YYREEE (reference sequence). This CDR3 is built from 11 residues. In DNA, the CDR3 is TGTGCCAGCAGCCCGGGGGTGGAGCAGTACTTC. This encodes CASSPGVEQYF. Full variable domain (rest looked up from reference TRBV5-4 and TRBJ2-7): ETGVTQSPTHLIKTRGQQVTLRCSSQSGHNTVSWYQQALGQGPQFIFQYYREEENGRGNFPPRFSGLQFPNYSSELNVNALELDDSALYLCASSPGVEQYFGPGTRLTVT.

This sequence joins TRBV2 and TRBJ2-1, with 10 bases fitting TRBD2. The CDR3 sequence is 16 residues long. With V trimmed by 7 bases and J by 7 bases, 13 bases remained unmatched. CDR1 is SNHLY and CDR2 is FYNNEI in the germline V gene. CDR3: CASIERSLAGVNEQFF. The CDR3 nucleotides are TGTGCCAGCATTGAGAGGTCGCTAGCGGGGGTAAATGAGCAGTTCTTC.

V usage is TRBV2 and J usage is TRBJ1-2; D possibly corresponds to TRBD1 (5 bases). The germline gives CDR1 SNHLY, CDR2 FYNNEI. The germline V and J ends were trimmed by 0 bases and 7 bases, with 9 bases remaining between them. This CDR3 is 13 amino acids long. The CDR3 is CASSEALGAGYTF. The CDR3 region has the DNA TGTGCCAGCAGTGAAGCGCTTGGGGCTGGCTACACCTTC.

The chain employs TRBV28 and TRBJ1-5; D gene uncertain. The length of the CDR3 is 12 residues. Trimming removed 7 bases from V and 7 bases from J, with 11 bases in between. Looked up from germline, CDR1 is MDHEN and CDR2 is SYDVKM. CDR3 sequence (DNA): TGTGCCAGCAATGTAGGTGACCAGCCCCAGCATTTT. Translating gives CASNVGDQPQHF.

V gene TRBV6-4 combines with J gene TRBJ1-5; 7 bases are a match to TRBD1. This CDR3 is 19 amino acids long. V lost 4 bases and J lost 4; bases outside the gene matches: 19. Germline V gives CDR1 MRHNA, CDR2 SNTAGT. The CDR3 DNA is TGTGCCAGCAGTGGAGACAGGGTAGACTTACTCGGTCGGAATCAGCCCCAGCATTTT. Translating it yields CASSGDRVDLLGRNQPQHF.

The rearrangement joins TRBV7-2 to TRBJ2-1, with 9 bases lining up with TRBD2. V lost 5 bases and J lost 4; bases outside the gene matches: 12. Germline lookup yields CDR1 SGHTA and CDR2 FQGNSA. The CDR3 has 17 residues. The CDR3 loop is CASSPDPASGDYNEQFF. The CDR3, as DNA: TGTGCCAGCAGCCCGGACCCGGCTAGCGGGGATTACAATGAGCAGTTCTTC.

The rearrangement uses TRBV30 and TRBJ2-1; D gene unclear. Germline V gene data show CDR1 as GTSNPN and CDR2 as SVGIG (reference sequence). The ends were cut back, 2 bases at V and 5 bases at J, with 4 bases in the middle. The length of the CDR3 is 11 residues. The DNA for the CDR3 is TGTGCCTGGAGTAATAACAATGAGCAGTTCTTC. It yields the protein CAWSNNNEQFF.

The rearrangement uses TRBV12-5 and TRBJ1-1; 8 bases line up with TRBD1. The CDR3 has 14 residues. V trimming: 6 bases; J trimming: 3 bases; junction bases outside the gene matches: 6. Germline CDR1 reads LGHNT; CDR2 reads FRNRAP. CDR3 coding DNA: TGTGCTAGTGGGCCTCCGGGACAGGACACTGAAGCTTTCTTT. This codes for CASGPPGQDTEAFF.

This clone is a singleton in its sample. The J gene is TRBJ1-2, the V gene TRBV4-1; possibly TRBD1 for D (6 bases). This CDR3 has 16 amino acids. Trimming left V 1 base short and J 7 bases short, with 19 bases between. CDR1 is MGHRA, CDR2 YSYEKL, per germline. The CDR3 region has the DNA TGCGCCAGCAGCCAAGGACGATATGGGGGCGGTGGTGGCTACACCTTC. This encodes CASSQGRYGGGGGYTF.

V gene TRBV2 combines with J gene TRBJ1-1, with TRBD1 identical over 10 bases. The CDR3 spans 10 residues. Germline CDR1 reads SNHLY; CDR2 reads FYNNEI. Trimming removed 11 bases from V and 8 bases from J; junction bases left unmatched: 2. This chain's CDR3 is CADRGREAFF. In nucleotides, the CDR3 is TGTGCCGACAGGGGGCGGGAAGCTTTCTTT.

A few counts support this clone. CDR3 region: CASSQETGGAGNYGYTF. The CDR3, as DNA: TGTGCCAGCAGCCAAGAAACGGGGGGCGCTGGGAACTATGGCTACACCTTC. The chain carries TRBV4-2 and TRBJ1-2, with D possibly being TRBD1 (6 bases). The CDR3 runs 17 residues. The germline CDR1 and CDR2 sequences are LGHNA and YNFKEQ. Trimming cost V 0 bases and J 2 bases, with 16 bases left between them.

With regard to this clone: The same CDR3 arises from other DNA sequences in this sample as well. The chain has TRBV7-2 and TRBJ1-2; tentatively, D is TRBD1 (6 bases). Trimming shortened V by 5 bases and J by 8 bases, and 12 bases separated the two germline ends. The CDR3 loop spans 12 amino acids. The V gene's germline CDR1 is SGHTA and CDR2 FQGNSA. The CDR3 nucleotides are TGTGCCAGCAGCCCCAGGACAGACGGCTACACCTTC. Its translation: CASSPRTDGYTF.

The genes are TRBV11-2 and TRBJ2-7, with D hard to call. From germline, CDR1 is SGHAT and CDR2 FQNNGV. The length of the CDR3 is 14 residues. The germline V and J ends were trimmed by 4 bases and 2 bases, with 12 bases remaining between them. The CDR3 nucleotides are TGTGCCAGCAGCTCCGAGCAGATAGCCTACGAGCAGTACTTC. It yields the protein CASSSEQIAYEQYF. Complete variable domain (other parts from reference TRBV11-2 and TRBJ2-7): EAGVAQSPRYKIIEKRQSVAFWCNPISGHATLYWYQQILGQGPKLLIQFQNNGVVDDSQLPKDRFSAERLKGVDSTLKIQPAKLEDSAVYLCASSSEQIAYEQYFGPGTRLTVT.

This rearrangement joins TRBV6-1 to TRBJ1-1; no definite D call. The V end lost 0 bases, the J end lost 3 bases, and 5 bases lay between the germline ends. This CDR3 is 13 amino acids long. Germline V gene data show CDR1 as MNHNS and CDR2 as SASEGT. The CDR3 sequence: CASSEAFHTEAFF. The CDR3 DNA sequence: TGTGCCAGCAGTGAAGCGTTTCACACTGAAGCTTTCTTT.

This clone was counted a few times. This rearrangement joins TRBV5-4 to TRBJ2-7, with TRBD1 matching over 8 bases. There are 14 residues in the CDR3. V lost 3 bases, J lost 6 bases, and 8 bases stayed unmatched. Germline CDR1 and CDR2: SGHNT and YYREEE (reference sequence). The chain's CDR3 is CASSSPGQGGEQYF. The CDR3 nucleotides are TGTGCCAGCAGCTCCCCCGGACAGGGCGGCGAGCAGTACTTC.

CDR3 protein: CASSSHPQGREQFF. As DNA, the CDR3 is TGTGCCAGCAGTTCCCACCCACAGGGTAGGGAGCAGTTCTTC. The chain is built from TRBV27 and TRBJ2-1; D might be TRBD1 (6 bases). Trimming stripped 4 bases from V and 10 bases from J, with 17 bases between. This CDR3 comprises 14 residues. Germline assignment: CDR1 MNHEY and CDR2 SMNVEV (reference sequence).

The chain combines TRBV30 with TRBJ1-1; D uncertain. The germline V gene has CDR1 GTSNPN and CDR2 SVGIG (reference sequence). This CDR3 contains 13 residues. Trimming took off 2 bases at V and 5 bases at J, with 12 bases between the two ends. The CDR3 spells CAWSPGRLTEAFF. CDR3 coding DNA: TGTGCCTGGAGTCCGGGGAGGTTGACTGAAGCTTTCTTT.

J is TRBJ2-2 and V is TRBV6-1; D gene ambiguous. There are 12 residues in the CDR3. The V end was cut by 3 bases, the J end by 7 bases, with 6 bases between. CDR1 and CDR2 from the germline V gene are MNHNS and SASEGT. The CDR3 sequence is CASSETGGELFF. The CDR3 nucleotides are TGTGCCAGCAGTGAGACTGGCGGGGAGCTGTTTTTT.

The count of this clone is one. In nucleotides, the CDR3 is TGCAGCGTTGAAGAAGGCGGAATCTCTGGGGCCAACGTCCTGACTTTC. It yields the protein CSVEEGGISGANVLTF. V gene TRBV29-1 combines with J gene TRBJ2-6; D is unresolved. V lost 0 bases and J 0 bases, leaving 9 bases between the germline ends. The CDR3 spans 16 residues. Per germline, CDR1 SQVTM and CDR2 ANQGSEA. Looking up the rest from reference TRBV29-1 and TRBJ2-6 gives the full variable domain: SAVISQKPSRDICQRGTSLTIQCQVDSQVTMMFWYRQQPGQSLTLIATANQGSEATYESGFVIDKFPISRPNLTFSTLTVSNMSPEDSSIYLCSVEEGGISGANVLTFGAGSRLTVL.

CDR3 protein: CASSFYGGSGHEQYF. For the CDR3, the DNA is TGTGCCAGCAGTTTTTACGGGGGTAGCGGCCACGAGCAGTACTTC. The chain combines TRBV27 with TRBJ2-7, with D perhaps TRBD2 (6 bases). V was clipped by 3 bases and J by 5 bases, with 17 bases between them. This CDR3 is built from 15 residues. Germline lookup yields CDR1 MNHEY and CDR2 SMNVEV (reference sequence).

This chain uses TRBV5-1 with TRBJ1-5; 8 bases line up with TRBD1. Germline CDR1 is SGHRS and CDR2 is YFSETQ. The CDR3 runs to 14 residues. Trimming took 4 bases from V and 7 from J; bases not matched to a gene: 7. CDR3 protein: CASSPGQGRQPQHF. Written as DNA, the CDR3 is TGCGCCAGCAGCCCAGGACAGGGTAGACAGCCCCAGCATTTT.

This chain links TRBV19 with TRBJ2-1, with 11 bases aligning to TRBD2. V gave up 3 bases and J gave up 9 bases; unmatched junction bases: 4. The CDR3 contains 14 residues. Germline V CDR1 and CDR2: LNHDA, SQIVND (reference sequence). The CDR3 here is CASSISGGASEQFF. DNA of the CDR3: TGTGCCAGTAGTATTAGCGGGGGGGCATCTGAGCAGTTCTTC.

This sequence joins TRBV6-1 and TRBJ1-5; the D is unclear. This CDR3 has 11 amino acids. Germline-derived CDR1 and CDR2 are MNHNS and SASEGT. Trimming pared 3 bases from V and 3 bases from J, leaving 0 bases between. CDR3: CASSDNQPQHF. CDR3 bases: TGTGCCAGCAGTGACAATCAGCCCCAGCATTTT.

The chain has TRBV18 and TRBJ1-6; the match to TRBD1 covers 7 bases. V was pared by 4 bases and J by 9 bases, with 6 bases of the junction left unmatched. Germline-derived CDR1 and CDR2 are KGHSH and LQKENI. The CDR3 has 14 amino acids. CDR3 DNA: TGTGCCAGCTCACAATTGGACAGGATTTCACCCCTCCACTTT. It translates to CASSQLDRISPLHF.